This T cell receptor (beta chain) was captured in a study of blood T cell repertoires in COVID-19. Study-wide background: Sample material is recorded as cDNA or gDNA derived from T cells, B-cell-depleted T cells, or PBMCs.

The CDR3 loop spans 18 amino acids. Trimming at V came to 5 bases and at J to 3 bases, leaving 16 bases not matched to a gene. In germline, CDR1 is SEHNR, CDR2 FQNEAQ (reference sequence). Authors' methods: Nucleated cell counts were estimated from reference gene primer amplification. Sequenced by immunoSEQ multiplex PCR; TCRdb stores in-frame clones only, minus some. V, J and clone size are taken as reported in that table, and D and trimming were inferred from the DNA itself. Here the sample spans some 45,000 clones, around 90% being singletons. The rearrangement joins TRBV7-9 to TRBJ2-1, with 7 bases fitting TRBD2. This clonotype was sampled from a man between 65 and 80 years old with active COVID-19. The sample comprised peripheral blood. The CDR3 nucleotides are TGTGCCAGCAGCGATACGGGGGGTCGGGAATCCGGCTACAATGAGCAGTTCTTC. Its protein product is CASSDTGGRESGYNEQFF.